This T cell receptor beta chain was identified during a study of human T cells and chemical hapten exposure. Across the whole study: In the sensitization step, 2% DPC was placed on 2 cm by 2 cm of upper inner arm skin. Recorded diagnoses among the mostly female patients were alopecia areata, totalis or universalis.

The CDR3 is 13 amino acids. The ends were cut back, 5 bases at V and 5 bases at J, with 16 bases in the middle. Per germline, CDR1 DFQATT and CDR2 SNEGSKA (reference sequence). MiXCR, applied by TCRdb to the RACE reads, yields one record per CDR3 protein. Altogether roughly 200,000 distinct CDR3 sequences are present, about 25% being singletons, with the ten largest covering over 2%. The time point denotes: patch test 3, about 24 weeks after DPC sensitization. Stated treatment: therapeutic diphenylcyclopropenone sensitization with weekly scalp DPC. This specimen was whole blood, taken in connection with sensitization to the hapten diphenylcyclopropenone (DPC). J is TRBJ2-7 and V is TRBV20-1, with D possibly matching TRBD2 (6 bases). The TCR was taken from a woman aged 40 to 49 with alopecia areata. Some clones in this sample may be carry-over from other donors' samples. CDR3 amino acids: CSALLGGLHEQYF. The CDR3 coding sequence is TGCAGTGCTCTCCTGGGGGGACTCCACGAGCAGTACTTC.